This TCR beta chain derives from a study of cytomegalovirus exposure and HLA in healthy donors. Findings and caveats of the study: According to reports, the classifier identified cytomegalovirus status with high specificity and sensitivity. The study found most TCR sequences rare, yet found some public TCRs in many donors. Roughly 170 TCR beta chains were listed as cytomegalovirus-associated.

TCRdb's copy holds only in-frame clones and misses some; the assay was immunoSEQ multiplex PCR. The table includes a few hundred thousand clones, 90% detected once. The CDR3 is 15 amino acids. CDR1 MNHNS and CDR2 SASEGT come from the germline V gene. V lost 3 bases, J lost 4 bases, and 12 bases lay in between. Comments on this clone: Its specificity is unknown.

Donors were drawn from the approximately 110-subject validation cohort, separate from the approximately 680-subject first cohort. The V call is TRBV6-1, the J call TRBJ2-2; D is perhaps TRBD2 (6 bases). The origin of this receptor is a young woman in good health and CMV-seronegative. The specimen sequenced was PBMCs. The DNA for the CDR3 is TGTGCCAGCAGTGATTCTGTGGGGGGCACCGGGGAGCTGTTTTTT. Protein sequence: CASSDSVGGTGELFF.